This section outlines one T cell receptor beta chain sequence together with its context. The sample comes from a study of blood T cell repertoires in COVID-19. Across the whole study: Acute and convalescent COVID-19 specimens originated in the United States, Italy and Spain.

In the authors' methods: How many nucleated cells were present was estimated from reference gene primer amplification. The data were produced by immunoSEQ multiplex PCR, yet TCRdb's version contains in-frame clones alone and is incomplete. V, J and clone size were drawn from that table, and D and trimming were deduced from the DNA. This table holds roughly 50,000 clones, 85% to 90% found once. The V segment lost 1 base and the J segment 5 bases; nucleotides outside the gene matches: 5. Germline V gene data show CDR1 as LGHDT and CDR2 as YNNKEL (reference sequence). This CDR3 contains 15 residues. The receptor was derived from a human donor in a cohort sampled during active COVID-19. Sequencing used peripheral blood. The chain is built from TRBV3-1 (or the pseudogene TRBV3-2) and TRBJ2-5; 9 bases are a match to TRBD1. In DNA, the CDR3 is TGTGCCAGCAGCCAAGGACGACAGGGGGGGGAGACCCAGTACTTC. It encodes CASSQGRQGGETQYF.